This passage covers 18 T cell receptor beta chains from one sample sequenced in a study of T cells after yellow fever vaccination. Each CDR3 protein is one row after TCRdb ran MiXCR on the 5' RACE reads. The sample holds a few hundred thousand distinct CDR3 sequences, more than 3% seen once. Source: CD4+ T cells sorted from PBMCs, taken 10 days after the yellow fever booster vaccination. Receptors originate from a man younger than 35 who received the YFV17D yellow fever vaccine.

This clonotype was seen many times. CDR3 sequence: CSAHIPGVNTEAFF. The CDR3 DNA sequence: TGCAGTGCGCACATCCCAGGTGTGAACACTGAAGCTTTCTTT. The rearrangement joins TRBV20-1 to TRBJ1-1; D gene unclear. CDR1 is DFQATT and CDR2 is SNEGSKA in the germline V gene (reference sequence). The CDR3 extends over 14 amino acids. With 6 bases removed from V and 0 bases from J, the gap between germline ends came to 14 bases.

This sequence joins TRBV6-5 and TRBJ1-1; a weak D match, TRBD1 (6 bases). This CDR3 comprises 13 residues. V lost 6 bases, J lost 8 bases, and 16 bases lay in between. Germline CDR1 is MNHEY and CDR2 is SVGAGI. CDR3 DNA: TGTGCCAGCAGCTACGATTGGGGGCCAGAAGCTTTCTTT. Translated: CASSYDWGPEAFF.

This clonotype was seen a handful of times. The chain employs TRBV7-2 and TRBJ1-1; TRBD1 aligns across 10 bases. Trimming removed 5 bases from V and 11 bases from J; junction bases left unmatched: 8. This CDR3 is built from 13 residues. Per germline, CDR1 SGHTA and CDR2 FQGNSA. CDR3 protein: CASSRDRGGGAFF. CDR3 DNA sequence: TGTGCCAGCAGCCGGGACAGGGGCGGAGGGGCTTTCTTT.

The chain is built from TRBV4-3 and TRBJ1-1; weak D call: TRBD1 (6 bases). The CDR3 is 18 amino acids. Germline V gene lookup returns CDR1 LGHNA and CDR2 YSLEER. Trimming pared 0 bases from V and 4 bases from J, leaving 21 bases between. CDR3 sequence reads: CASSQDIVRTGLGTEAFF. CDR3 nucleotides: TGCGCCAGCAGCCAAGATATTGTTAGAACAGGGCTGGGCACTGAAGCTTTCTTT.

This clonotype appeared many times. This chain uses TRBV10-3 with TRBJ2-2, with 7 nucleotides matching TRBD1. Trimming took 8 bases from V and 5 from J; bases not matched to a gene: 5. Germline CDR1 reads ENHRY; CDR2 reads SYGVKD. The length of the CDR3 is 13 residues. The CDR3 is CAISGGPTGELFF. CDR3 bases: TGTGCCATCTCAGGGGGTCCGACCGGGGAGCTGTTTTTT.

The chain links TRBV7-2 to TRBJ1-5, with no clear D. This CDR3 region has 13 residues. Germline loops: CDR1 SGHTA, CDR2 FQGNSA. V lost 5 bases, J lost 5 bases, and 10 bases lay in between. The CDR3 DNA sequence: TGTGCCAGCAGCCGCGAGATGGATCAGCCCCAGCATTTT. It codes for CASSREMDQPQHF.

At least ten counts were recorded for this clonotype. V is TRBV4-1 and J is TRBJ1-2; a possible D gene is TRBD1 (6 bases). V was trimmed by 1 base and J by 7 bases, leaving 16 bases between them. CDR1 and CDR2 (germline): MGHRA, YSYEKL. The CDR3 contains 15 residues. In DNA form, the CDR3 reads TGCGCCAGCAGCCAAGTTGATGGGGGCGACAGTGGCTACACCTTC. It specifies CASSQVDGGDSGYTF.

This clonotype was counted between two and nine times. This chain joins TRBV2 and TRBJ2-3; D gene uncertain. Germline-derived CDR1 and CDR2 are SNHLY and FYNNEI. This CDR3 comprises 14 residues. V gave up 3 bases and J gave up 2 bases, with 9 bases separating them. DNA for the CDR3: TGTGCCAGCAGTGATCGGCAGACCACAGATACGCAGTATTTT. It is translated as CASSDRQTTDTQYF.

This clonotype occurred many times. The V and J genes are TRBV7-2 and TRBJ2-7, with 10 bases lining up with TRBD2. Per germline, CDR1 SGHTA and CDR2 FQGNSA. Germline trimming cut 6 bases from V and 0 bases from J; bases unmatched to any gene: 5. This CDR3 has 15 amino acids. CDR3 in amino acids: CASRFTSGDSYEQYF. CDR3 bases: TGTGCCAGCAGATTTACTAGCGGGGACTCCTACGAGCAGTACTTC.

This clonotype was recorded at least ten times. The chain uses TRBV4-1 and TRBJ2-4; D is possibly TRBD2 (7 bases). CDR1 and CDR2 (germline): MGHRA, YSYEKL. The CDR3 sequence is 15 residues long. V lost 1 base and J lost 5, with 12 bases in between. This chain's CDR3 is CASSQGGGGQNIQYF. The CDR3 DNA reads as TGCGCCAGCAGCCAAGGGGGGGGCGGTCAAAACATTCAGTACTTC.

This clonotype was seen at least ten times. The chain employs TRBV7-9 and TRBJ2-6; D unresolved. Germline-derived CDR1 and CDR2 are SEHNR and FQNEAQ (reference sequence). CDR3 length equals 14 residues. The V end was cut by 8 bases, the J end by 0 bases, with 8 bases between. The CDR3 is CASRRSSGANVLTF. CDR3 DNA: TGTGCCAGCCGGAGATCCTCTGGGGCCAACGTCCTGACTTTC.

This clonotype came up many times. The chain is built from TRBV7-3 and TRBJ2-1, with 7 bases that match TRBD1. Per the germline V gene, CDR1 is SGHTA and CDR2 is FQGTGA. The V gene end was trimmed by 5 bases and the J gene end by 3 bases; junction bases not matched to a gene: 7. The CDR3 spans 15 residues. The CDR3 nucleotides are TGTGCCAGCAGCGAGGACAGGTCTGGCTACAATGAGCAGTTCTTC. As protein: CASSEDRSGYNEQFF.

In this sample, this clonotype turned up many times. The chain has TRBV18 and TRBJ1-5; D may be TRBD1 (6 bases). CDR1 and CDR2 (germline): KGHSH, LQKENI. Trimming cost V 3 bases and J 4 bases, with 13 bases left between them. This CDR3 has 15 residues. CDR3 DNA sequence: TGTGCCAGCTCACCCCTTAGAGGGGGTAATCAGCCCCAGCATTTT. It encodes CASSPLRGGNQPQHF.

This clonotype was detected only a few times. The chain is built from TRBV24-1 and TRBJ2-1; D might be TRBD1 or TRBD2, each matching 6 bases. Germline CDR1 is KGHDR and CDR2 is SFDVKD. The CDR3 is 12 residues long. V was shortened by 3 bases and J by 16 bases, with 15 bases between the two germline ends. In DNA form, the CDR3 reads TGTGCCACCAGTGATCAAGGGGGGAGATACTTCTTC. The encoded protein is CATSDQGGRYFF.

In this sample, this clonotype turned up many times. The chain combines TRBV28 with TRBJ1-1; 8 bases are shared with TRBD1. With 1 base clipped from V and 5 bases from J, the junction kept 6 bases outside the gene matches. Germline V gene sequence: CDR1 MDHEN, CDR2 SYDVKM. The CDR3 length is 15 residues. The CDR3 region has the DNA TGTGCCAGCAGTTTATCAGGGGGCGGGAGGACTGAAGCTTTCTTT. Encoded protein: CASSLSGGGRTEAFF.

The J gene is TRBJ1-5, the V gene TRBV6-6, with D maybe TRBD1 (5 bases). In germline, CDR1 is MNHNY, CDR2 SVGAGI (reference sequence). This CDR3 has 16 amino acids. V gave up 2 bases and J gave up 4 bases, with 15 bases separating them. CDR3 sequence: CASSYGAVGRNQPQHF. The DNA of the CDR3 is TGTGCCAGCAGTTACGGGGCGGTAGGGAGGAATCAGCCCCAGCATTTT.

This clonotype was found many times. The rearrangement uses TRBV5-1 and TRBJ1-6; possibly TRBD1 for D (6 bases). Germline lookup yields CDR1 SGHRS and CDR2 YFSETQ. V lost 4 bases, J lost 8 bases, and 10 bases lay in between. CDR3 length: 13 amino acids. The CDR3 coding sequence is TGCGCCAGCAGCGGGCACAGGGATTCACCCCTCCACTTT. Encoded protein: CASSGHRDSPLHF.

This clonotype appeared a few times. The rearrangement uses TRBV7-2 and TRBJ1-1, with a tentative D call TRBD1 (5 bases). The CDR3 spans 13 residues. The ends were cut back, 6 bases at V and 4 bases at J, with 12 bases in the middle. The germline V gene has CDR1 SGHTA and CDR2 FQGNSA. In DNA, the CDR3 is TGTGCCAGCAGGAGGGGACTTACCACTGAAGCTTTCTTT. Translation gives CASRRGLTTEAFF. The variable domain in full, with the rest retrieved from reference TRBV7-2 and TRBJ1-1, is GAGVSQSPSNKVTEKGKDVELRCDPISGHTALYWYRQSLGQGLEFLIYFQGNSAPDKSGLPSDRFSAERTGGSVSTLTIQRTQQEDSAVYLCASRRGLTTEAFFGQGTRLTVV.